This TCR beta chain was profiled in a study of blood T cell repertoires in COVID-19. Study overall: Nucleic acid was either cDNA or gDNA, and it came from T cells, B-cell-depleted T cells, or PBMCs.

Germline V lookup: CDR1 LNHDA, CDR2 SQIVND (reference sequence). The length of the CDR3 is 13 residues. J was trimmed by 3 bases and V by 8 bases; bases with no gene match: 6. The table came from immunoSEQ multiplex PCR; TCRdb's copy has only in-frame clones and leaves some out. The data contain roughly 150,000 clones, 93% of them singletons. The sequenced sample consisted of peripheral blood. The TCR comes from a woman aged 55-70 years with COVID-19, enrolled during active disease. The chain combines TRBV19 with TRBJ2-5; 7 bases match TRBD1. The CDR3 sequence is CASGDTGEETQYF. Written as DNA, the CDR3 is TGTGCCAGTGGGGATACAGGGGAAGAGACCCAGTACTTC. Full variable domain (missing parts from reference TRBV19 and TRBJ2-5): DGGITQSPKYLFRKEGQNVTLSCEQNLNHDAMYWYRQDPGQGLRLIYYSQIVNDFQKGDIAEGYSVSREKKESFPLTVTSAQKNPTAFYLCASGDTGEETQYFGPGTRLLVL.